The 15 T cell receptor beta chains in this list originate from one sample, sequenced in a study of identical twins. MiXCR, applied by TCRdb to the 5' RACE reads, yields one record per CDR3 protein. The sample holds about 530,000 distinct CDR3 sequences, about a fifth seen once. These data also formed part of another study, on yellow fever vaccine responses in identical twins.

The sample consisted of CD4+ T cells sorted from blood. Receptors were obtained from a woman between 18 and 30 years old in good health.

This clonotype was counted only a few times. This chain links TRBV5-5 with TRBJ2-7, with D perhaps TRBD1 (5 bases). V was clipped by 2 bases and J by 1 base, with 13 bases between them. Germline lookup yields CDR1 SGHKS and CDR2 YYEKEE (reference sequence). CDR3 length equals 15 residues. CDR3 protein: CASSFDRGSSYEQYV. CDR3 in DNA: TGTGCCAGCAGCTTTGACAGAGGTTCTTCCTACGAGCAGTACGTC.

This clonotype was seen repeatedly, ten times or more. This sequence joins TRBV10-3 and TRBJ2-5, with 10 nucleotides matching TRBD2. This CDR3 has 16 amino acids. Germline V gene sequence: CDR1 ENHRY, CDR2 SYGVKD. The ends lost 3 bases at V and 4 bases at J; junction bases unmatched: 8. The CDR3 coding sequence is TGTGCCATCAGTGAATCAAGCGGGAGGGTTGGAGAGACCCAGTACTTC. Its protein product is CAISESSGRVGETQYF.

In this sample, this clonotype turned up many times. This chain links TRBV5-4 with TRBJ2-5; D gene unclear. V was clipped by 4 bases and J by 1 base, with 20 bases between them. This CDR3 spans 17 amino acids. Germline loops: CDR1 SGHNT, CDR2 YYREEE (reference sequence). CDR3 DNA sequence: TGTGCCAGCAGCCCTCGTGGTCCTAACATGCCCCAAGAGACCCAGTACTTC. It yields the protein CASSPRGPNMPQETQYF.

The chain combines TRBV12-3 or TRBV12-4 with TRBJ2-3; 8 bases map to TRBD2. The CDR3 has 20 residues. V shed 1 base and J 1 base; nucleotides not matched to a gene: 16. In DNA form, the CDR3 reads TGTGCCAGCAGTTTAGTAGCGAGGGGACTAGAAAGGGGCCGCACAGATACGCAGTATTTT. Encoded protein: CASSLVARGLERGRTDTQYF.

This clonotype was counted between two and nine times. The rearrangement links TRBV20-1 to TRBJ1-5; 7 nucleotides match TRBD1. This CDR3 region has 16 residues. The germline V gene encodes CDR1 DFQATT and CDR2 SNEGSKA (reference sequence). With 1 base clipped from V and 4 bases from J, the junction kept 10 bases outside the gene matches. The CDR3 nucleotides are TGCAGTGCTAGAGTCGCCCAGACAGGGCTAAATCAGCCCCAGCATTTT. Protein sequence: CSARVAQTGLNQPQHF.

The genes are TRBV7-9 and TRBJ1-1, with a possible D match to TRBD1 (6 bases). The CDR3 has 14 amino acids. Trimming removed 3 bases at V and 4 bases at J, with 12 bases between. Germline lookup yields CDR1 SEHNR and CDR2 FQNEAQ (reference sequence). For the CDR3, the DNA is TGTGCCAGCAGCTTCGGGGGGCTCGGCACTGAAGCTTTCTTT. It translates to CASSFGGLGTEAFF.

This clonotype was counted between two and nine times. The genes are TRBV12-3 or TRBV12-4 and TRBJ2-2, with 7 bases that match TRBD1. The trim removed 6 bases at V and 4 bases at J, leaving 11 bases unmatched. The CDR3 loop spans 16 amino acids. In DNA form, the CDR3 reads TGTGCCAGCAGGCCCGAGACAGGGCGGGTCACCGGGGAGCTGTTTTTT. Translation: CASRPETGRVTGELFF.

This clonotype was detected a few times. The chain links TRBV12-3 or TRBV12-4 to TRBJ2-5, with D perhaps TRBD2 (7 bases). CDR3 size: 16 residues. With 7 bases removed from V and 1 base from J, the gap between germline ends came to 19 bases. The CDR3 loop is CASTPRGAGPQETQYF. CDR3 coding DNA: TGTGCCAGCACCCCCCGGGGGGCGGGGCCCCAAGAGACCCAGTACTTC.

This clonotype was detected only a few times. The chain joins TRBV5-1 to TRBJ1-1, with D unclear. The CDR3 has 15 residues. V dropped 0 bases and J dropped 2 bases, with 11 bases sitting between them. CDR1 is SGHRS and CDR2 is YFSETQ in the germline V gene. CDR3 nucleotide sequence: TGCGCCAGCAGCTTGGGGCGCGGTAGAAACACTGAAGCTTTCTTT. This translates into CASSLGRGRNTEAFF.

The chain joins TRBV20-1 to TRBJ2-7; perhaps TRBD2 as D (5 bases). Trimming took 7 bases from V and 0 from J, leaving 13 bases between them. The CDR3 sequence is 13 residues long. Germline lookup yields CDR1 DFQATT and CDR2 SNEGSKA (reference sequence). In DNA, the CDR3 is TGCAGTGGGTTGGGTAGCGCCTCCTACGAGCAGTACTTC. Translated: CSGLGSASYEQYF.

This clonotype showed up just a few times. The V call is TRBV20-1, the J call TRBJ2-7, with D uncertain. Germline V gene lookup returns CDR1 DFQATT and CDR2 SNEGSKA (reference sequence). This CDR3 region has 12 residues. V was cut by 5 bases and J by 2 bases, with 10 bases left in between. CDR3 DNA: TGCAGTGCTGAAAGGCCTCCCTACGAGCAGTACTTC. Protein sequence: CSAERPPYEQYF.

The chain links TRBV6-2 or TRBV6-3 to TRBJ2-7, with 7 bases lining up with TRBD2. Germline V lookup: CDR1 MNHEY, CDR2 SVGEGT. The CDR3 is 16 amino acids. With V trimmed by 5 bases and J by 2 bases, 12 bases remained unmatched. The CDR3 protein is CASSPAGTNNAYEQYF. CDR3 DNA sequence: TGTGCCAGCAGTCCGGCCGGGACTAATAACGCCTACGAGCAGTACTTC.

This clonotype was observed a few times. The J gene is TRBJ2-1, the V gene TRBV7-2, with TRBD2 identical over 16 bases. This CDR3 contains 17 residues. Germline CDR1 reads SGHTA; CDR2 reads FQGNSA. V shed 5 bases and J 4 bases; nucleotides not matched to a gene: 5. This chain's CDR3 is CASSQGGLAGGYNEQFF. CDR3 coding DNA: TGTGCCAGCAGCCAAGGGGGACTAGCGGGAGGGTACAATGAGCAGTTCTTC.

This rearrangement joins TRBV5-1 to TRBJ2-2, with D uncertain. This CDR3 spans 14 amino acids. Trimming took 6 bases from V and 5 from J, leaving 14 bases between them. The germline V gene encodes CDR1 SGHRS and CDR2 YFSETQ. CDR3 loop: CASNRLGITGELFF. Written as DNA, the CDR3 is TGCGCCAGCAACCGCCTCGGCATTACCGGGGAGCTGTTTTTT.

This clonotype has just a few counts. The CDR3 bases are TGTGCCAGCAGCGCTCGGGCGGCTGAAAAACTGTTTTTT. Its protein is CASSARAAEKLFF. The chain employs TRBV11-2 and TRBJ1-4; D is uncertain. The CDR3 is 13 residues long. The germline V gene has CDR1 SGHAT and CDR2 FQNNGV. Trimming removed 5 bases from V and 7 bases from J, with 11 bases in between.